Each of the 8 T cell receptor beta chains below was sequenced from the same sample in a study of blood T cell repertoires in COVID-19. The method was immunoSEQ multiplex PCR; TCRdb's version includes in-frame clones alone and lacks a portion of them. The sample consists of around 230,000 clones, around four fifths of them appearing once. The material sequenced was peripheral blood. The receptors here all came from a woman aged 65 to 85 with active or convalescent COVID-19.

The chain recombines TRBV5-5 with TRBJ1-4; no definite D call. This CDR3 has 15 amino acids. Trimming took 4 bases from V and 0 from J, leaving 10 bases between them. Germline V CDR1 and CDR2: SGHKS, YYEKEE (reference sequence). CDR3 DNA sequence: TGTGCCAGCAGCGTACATATTTCAACTAATGAAAAACTGTTTTTT. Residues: CASSVHISTNEKLFF.

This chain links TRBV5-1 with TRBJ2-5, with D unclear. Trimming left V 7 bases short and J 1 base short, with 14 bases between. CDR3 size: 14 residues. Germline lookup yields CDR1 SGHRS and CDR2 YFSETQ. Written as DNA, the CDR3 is TGCGCCAGCTCATCCACGACAACCCAAGAGACCCAGTACTTC. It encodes CASSSTTTQETQYF. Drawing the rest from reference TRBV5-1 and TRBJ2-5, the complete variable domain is KAGVTQTPRYLIKTRGQQVTLSCSPISGHRSVSWYQQTPGQGLQFLFEYFSETQRNKGNFPGRFSGRQFSNSRSEMNVSTLELGDSALYLCASSSTTTQETQYFGPGTRLLVL.

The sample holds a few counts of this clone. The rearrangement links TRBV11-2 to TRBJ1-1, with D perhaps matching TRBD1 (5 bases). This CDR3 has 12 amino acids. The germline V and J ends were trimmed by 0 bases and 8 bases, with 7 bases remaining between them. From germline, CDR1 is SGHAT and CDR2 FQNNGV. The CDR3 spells CASSLERGEAFF. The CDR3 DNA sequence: TGTGCCAGCAGCTTAGAGCGGGGGGAAGCTTTCTTT.

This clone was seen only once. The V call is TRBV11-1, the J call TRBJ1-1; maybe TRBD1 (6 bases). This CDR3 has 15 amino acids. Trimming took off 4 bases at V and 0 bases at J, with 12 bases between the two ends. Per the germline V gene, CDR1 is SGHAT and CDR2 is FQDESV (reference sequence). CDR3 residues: CASSYNRAVNTEAFF. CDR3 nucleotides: TGTGCCAGCAGCTACAACAGGGCCGTGAACACTGAAGCTTTCTTT.

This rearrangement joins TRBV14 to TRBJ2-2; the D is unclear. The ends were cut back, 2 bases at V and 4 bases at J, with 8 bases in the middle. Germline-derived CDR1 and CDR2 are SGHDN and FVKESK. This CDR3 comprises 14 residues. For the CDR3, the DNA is TGTGCCAGCAGCCAAATGGAGTTCACCGGGGAGCTGTTTTTT. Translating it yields CASSQMEFTGELFF.

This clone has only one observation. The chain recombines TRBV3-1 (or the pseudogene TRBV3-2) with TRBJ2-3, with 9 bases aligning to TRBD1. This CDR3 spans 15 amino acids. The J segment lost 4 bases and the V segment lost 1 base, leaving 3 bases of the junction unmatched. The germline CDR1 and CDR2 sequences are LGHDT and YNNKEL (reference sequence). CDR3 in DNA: TGTGCCAGCAGCCAAGGTAGGACAGGGGCAGATACGCAGTATTTT. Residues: CASSQGRTGADTQYF.

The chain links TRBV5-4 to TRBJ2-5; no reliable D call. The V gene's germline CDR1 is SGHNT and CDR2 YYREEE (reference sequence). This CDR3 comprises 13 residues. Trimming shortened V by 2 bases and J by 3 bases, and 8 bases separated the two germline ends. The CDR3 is CASSLVAEETQYF. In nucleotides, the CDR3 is TGTGCCAGCAGCTTAGTGGCTGAAGAGACCCAGTACTTC.

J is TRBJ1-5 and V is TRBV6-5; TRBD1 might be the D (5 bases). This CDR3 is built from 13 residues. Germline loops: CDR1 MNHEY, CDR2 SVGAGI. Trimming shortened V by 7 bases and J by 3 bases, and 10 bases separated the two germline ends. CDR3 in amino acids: CASTQGFNQPQHF. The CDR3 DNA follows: TGTGCCAGCACTCAGGGTTTCAATCAGCCCCAGCATTTT.